Sequencing of this TCR beta chain was carried out in a study of blood T cells in healthy people across ages. Study observations and caveats: Unsorted PBMCs ruled out conclusive naive versus antigen-experienced comparison. The study lacked donor CMV status, which possibly confounded expanded clonotype changes. Greater diversity and more naive CD4+ cells were seen in long-lived donors than in aged donors.

This clonotype showed up just a few times. Antigen unknown. The germline V gene encodes CDR1 MGHRA and CDR2 YSYEKL. Trimming left V 0 bases short and J 5 bases short, with 13 bases between. This CDR3 has 15 residues. Next came a second PCR, run for roughly 7 to 12 cycles, which used a sample-barcoded 5' primer along with a J-beta primer mix. Using its own MiXCR run on the 5' RACE reads, TCRdb lists one record per CDR3 protein. The sample carries around 670,000 distinct CDR3 sequences, about 30% recorded once. The study recruited healthy Caucasian donors from Russia who were aged roughly 6 to 100. The sequence came from a woman older than 75 in good health. V gene TRBV4-1 combines with J gene TRBJ1-1; a weak D match, TRBD1 (5 bases). The sequencing sample was made of blood. The CDR3 region is CASSQEPGVDTEAFF. Here the CDR3 DNA reads TGCGCCAGCAGCCAAGAACCGGGGGTAGATACTGAAGCTTTCTTT.